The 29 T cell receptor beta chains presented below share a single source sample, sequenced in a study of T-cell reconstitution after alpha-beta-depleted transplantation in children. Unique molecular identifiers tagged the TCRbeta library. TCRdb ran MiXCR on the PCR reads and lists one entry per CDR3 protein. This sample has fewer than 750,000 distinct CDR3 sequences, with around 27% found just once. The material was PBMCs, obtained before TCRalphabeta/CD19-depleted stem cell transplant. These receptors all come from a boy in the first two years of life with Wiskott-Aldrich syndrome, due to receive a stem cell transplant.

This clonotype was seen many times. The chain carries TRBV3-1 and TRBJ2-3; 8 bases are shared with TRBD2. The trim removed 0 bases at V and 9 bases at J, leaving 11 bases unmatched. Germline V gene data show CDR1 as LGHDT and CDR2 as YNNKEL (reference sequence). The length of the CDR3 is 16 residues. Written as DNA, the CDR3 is TGTGCCAGCAGCCAAGATCCAGCGGGAGCACAGATAACGCAGTATTTT. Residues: CASSQDPAGAQITQYF.

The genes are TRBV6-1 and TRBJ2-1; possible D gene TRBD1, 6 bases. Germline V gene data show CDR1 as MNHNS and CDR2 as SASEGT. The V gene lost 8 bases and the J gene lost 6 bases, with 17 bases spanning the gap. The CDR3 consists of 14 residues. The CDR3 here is CASGFDRWGNEQFF. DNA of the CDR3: TGTGCCAGCGGGTTTGACAGGTGGGGCAATGAGCAGTTCTTC.

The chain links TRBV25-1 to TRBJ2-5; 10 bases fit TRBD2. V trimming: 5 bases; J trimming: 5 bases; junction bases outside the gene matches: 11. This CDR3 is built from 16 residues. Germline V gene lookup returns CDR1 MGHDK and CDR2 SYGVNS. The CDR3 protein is CASSPLGLAGVETQYF. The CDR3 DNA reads TGTGCCAGCAGTCCTTTGGGGCTAGCGGGAGTTGAGACCCAGTACTTC.

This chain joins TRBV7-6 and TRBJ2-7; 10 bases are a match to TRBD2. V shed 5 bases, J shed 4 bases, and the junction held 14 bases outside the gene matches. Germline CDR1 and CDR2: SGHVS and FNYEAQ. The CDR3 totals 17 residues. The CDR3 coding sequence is TGTGCCAGCAGCCCCTTGTCTAGCGGGAGATTCACATACGAGCAGTACTTC. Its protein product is CASSPLSSGRFTYEQYF.

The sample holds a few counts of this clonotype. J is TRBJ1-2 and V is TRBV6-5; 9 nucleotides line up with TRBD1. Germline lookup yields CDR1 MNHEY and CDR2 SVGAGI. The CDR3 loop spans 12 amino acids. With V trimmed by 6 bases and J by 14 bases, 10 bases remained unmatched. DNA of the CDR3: TGTGCCAGCAGAAGGGACAGGGCCCGGTGGACCTTC. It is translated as CASRRDRARWTF.

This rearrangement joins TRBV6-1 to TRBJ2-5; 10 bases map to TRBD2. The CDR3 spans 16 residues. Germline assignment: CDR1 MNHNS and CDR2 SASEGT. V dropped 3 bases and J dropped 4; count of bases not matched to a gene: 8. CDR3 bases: TGTGCCAGCAGTGAGAGGGCTAGCGGGAGTTTAGAGACCCAGTACTTC. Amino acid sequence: CASSERASGSLETQYF.

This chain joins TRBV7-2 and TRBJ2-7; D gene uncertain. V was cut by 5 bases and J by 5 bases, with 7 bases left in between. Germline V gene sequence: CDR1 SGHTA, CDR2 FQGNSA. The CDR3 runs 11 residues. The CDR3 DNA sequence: TGTGCCAGCAGCCCCCTTAACGAGCAGTACTTC. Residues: CASSPLNEQYF.

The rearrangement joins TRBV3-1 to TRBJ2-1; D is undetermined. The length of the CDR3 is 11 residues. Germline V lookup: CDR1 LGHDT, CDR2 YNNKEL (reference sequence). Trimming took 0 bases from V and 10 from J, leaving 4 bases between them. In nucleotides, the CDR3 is TGTGCCAGCAGCCAAGATCGGGAGCAGTTCTTC. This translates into CASSQDREQFF.

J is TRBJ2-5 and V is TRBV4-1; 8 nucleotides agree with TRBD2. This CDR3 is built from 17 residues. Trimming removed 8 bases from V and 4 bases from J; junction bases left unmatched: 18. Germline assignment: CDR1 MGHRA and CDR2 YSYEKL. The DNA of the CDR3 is TGCGCCAGCTCGGGAGGGAGAAGGCGGGAGCAAGGAGAGACCCAGTACTTC. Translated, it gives CASSGGRRREQGETQYF.

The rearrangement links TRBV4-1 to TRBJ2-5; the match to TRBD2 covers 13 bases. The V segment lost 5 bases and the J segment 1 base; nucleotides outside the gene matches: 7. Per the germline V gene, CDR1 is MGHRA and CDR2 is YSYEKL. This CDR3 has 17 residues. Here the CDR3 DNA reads TGCGCCAGCAGCACTCGACTAGCGGGAGGAACCCAAGAGACCCAGTACTTC. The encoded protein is CASSTRLAGGTQETQYF.

In DNA form, the CDR3 reads TGCAGTGCTAGTATCGGTGAGCAGTTCTTC. Amino acid sequence: CSASIGEQFF. V and J are TRBV20-1 and TRBJ2-1, with no clear D. Germline loops: CDR1 DFQATT, CDR2 SNEGSKA (reference sequence). Trimming pared 3 bases from V and 9 bases from J, leaving 6 bases between. The CDR3 runs 10 residues.

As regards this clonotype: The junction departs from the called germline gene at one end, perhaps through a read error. The CDR3 DNA sequence: TGTGCCATCAGTTACCAGCGACCGGGACAGGGAACAGATACGCAGTATTTT. It codes for CAISYQRPGQGTDTQYF. This rearrangement joins TRBV6-5 to TRBJ2-3, with 9 positions matching TRBD1. This CDR3 has 17 residues. Germline-derived CDR1 and CDR2 are MNHEY and SVGAGI.

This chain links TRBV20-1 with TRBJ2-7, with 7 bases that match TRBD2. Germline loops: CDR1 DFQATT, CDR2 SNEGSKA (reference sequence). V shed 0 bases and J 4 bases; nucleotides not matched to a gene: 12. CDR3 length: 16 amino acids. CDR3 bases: TGCAGTGCTAGAGATCGGTACGGGAGGTTCACGTACGAGCAGTACTTC. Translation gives CSARDRYGRFTYEQYF.

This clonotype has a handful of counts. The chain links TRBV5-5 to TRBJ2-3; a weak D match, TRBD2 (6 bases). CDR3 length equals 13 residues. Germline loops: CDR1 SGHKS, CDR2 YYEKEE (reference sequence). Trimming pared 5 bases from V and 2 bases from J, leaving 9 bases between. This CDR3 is CASRRDFTDTQYF. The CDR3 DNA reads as TGTGCCAGCAGACGGGACTTCACAGATACGCAGTATTTT.

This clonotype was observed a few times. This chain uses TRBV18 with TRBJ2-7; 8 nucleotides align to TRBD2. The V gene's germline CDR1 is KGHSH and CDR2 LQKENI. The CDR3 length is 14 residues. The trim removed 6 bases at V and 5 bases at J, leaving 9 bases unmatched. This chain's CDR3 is CASSPGTSSHEQYF. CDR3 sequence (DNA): TGTGCCAGCTCCCCAGGGACTAGTAGTCACGAGCAGTACTTC.

The CDR3: CASSLALSDSTDTQYF. The CDR3, as DNA: TGCGCCAGCAGCTTGGCCCTGTCGGATAGCACAGATACGCAGTATTTT. The J gene is TRBJ2-3, the V gene TRBV5-1; the D is unclear. The CDR3 is made up of 16 amino acids. Trimming shortened V by 0 bases and J by 0 bases, and 11 bases separated the two germline ends. The V gene's germline CDR1 is SGHRS and CDR2 YFSETQ.

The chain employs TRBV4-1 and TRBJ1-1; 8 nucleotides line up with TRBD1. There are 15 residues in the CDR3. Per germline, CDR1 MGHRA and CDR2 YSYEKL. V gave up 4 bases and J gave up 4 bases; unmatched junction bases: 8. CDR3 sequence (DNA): TGCGCCAGCAGCCGGGCGACAGGGGCGAGCACTGAAGCTTTCTTT. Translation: CASSRATGASTEAFF.

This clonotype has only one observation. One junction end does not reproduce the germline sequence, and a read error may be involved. The CDR3 DNA reads TGTGCCAGCAATTTAGCGGTAGGGCCCTCCTACGAGCAGTACTTC. This gives the protein CASNLAVGPSYEQYF. The gene calls are TRBV12-3 or TRBV12-4 and TRBJ2-7; possibly TRBD2 for D (6 bases). The CDR3 runs to 15 residues.

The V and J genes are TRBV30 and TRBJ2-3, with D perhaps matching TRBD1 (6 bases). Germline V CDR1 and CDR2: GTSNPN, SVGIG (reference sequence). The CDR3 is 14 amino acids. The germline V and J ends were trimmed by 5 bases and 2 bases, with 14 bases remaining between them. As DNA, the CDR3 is TGTGCCTGGGTAAAACAGGGAACCACAGATACGCAGTATTTT. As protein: CAWVKQGTTDTQYF.

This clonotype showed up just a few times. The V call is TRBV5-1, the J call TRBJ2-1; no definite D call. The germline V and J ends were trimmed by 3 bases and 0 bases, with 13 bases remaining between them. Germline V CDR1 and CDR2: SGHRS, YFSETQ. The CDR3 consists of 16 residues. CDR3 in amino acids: CASSSVVVSSYNEQFF. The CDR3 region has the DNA TGCGCCAGCAGCTCCGTTGTCGTAAGCTCCTACAATGAGCAGTTCTTC.

The CDR3: CASSRSDGAYEQYF. As DNA, the CDR3 is TGTGCCAGCAGCCGATCGGACGGAGCCTACGAGCAGTACTTC. The J gene is TRBJ2-7, the V gene TRBV3-1; D not certain. The CDR3 spans 14 residues. The V gene lost 4 bases and the J gene lost 2 bases, with 12 bases spanning the gap. The germline CDR1 and CDR2 sequences are LGHDT and YNNKEL (reference sequence).

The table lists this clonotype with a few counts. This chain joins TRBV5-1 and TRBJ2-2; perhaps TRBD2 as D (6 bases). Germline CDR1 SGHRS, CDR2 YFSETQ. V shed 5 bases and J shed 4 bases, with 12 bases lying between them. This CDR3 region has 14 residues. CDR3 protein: CASRRLDSTGELFF. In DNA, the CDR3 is TGCGCCAGCAGGAGACTAGACAGCACCGGGGAGCTGTTTTTT.

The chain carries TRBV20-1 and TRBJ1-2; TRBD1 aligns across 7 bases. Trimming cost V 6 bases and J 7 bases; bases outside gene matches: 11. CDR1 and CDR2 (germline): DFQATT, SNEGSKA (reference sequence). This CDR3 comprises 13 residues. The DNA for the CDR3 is TGCAGTGCCATACAGGGGCTCTATCTTGGCTACACCTTC. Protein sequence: CSAIQGLYLGYTF.

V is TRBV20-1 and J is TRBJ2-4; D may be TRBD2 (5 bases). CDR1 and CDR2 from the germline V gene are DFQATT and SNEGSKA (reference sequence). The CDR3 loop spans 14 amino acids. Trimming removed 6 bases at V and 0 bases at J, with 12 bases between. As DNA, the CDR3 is TGCAGTGCCAGCGACTACCTAGCCAAAAACATTCAGTACTTC. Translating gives CSASDYLAKNIQYF.

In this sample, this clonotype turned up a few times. The DNA for the CDR3 is TGTGCCAGCAGTTTTGGGGGTCCTAGGGAGCAGTACTTC. Amino acid sequence: CASSFGGPREQYF. The chain recombines TRBV27 with TRBJ2-7, with D possibly being TRBD1 or TRBD2 (5 bases each). The CDR3 has 13 amino acids. Germline-derived CDR1 and CDR2 are MNHEY and SMNVEV (reference sequence). The germline V and J ends were trimmed by 3 bases and 7 bases, with 13 bases remaining between them.

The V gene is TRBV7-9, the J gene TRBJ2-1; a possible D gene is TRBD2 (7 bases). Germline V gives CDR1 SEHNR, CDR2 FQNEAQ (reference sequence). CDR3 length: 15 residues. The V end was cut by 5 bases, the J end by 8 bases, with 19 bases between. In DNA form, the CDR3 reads TGTGCCAGCAGCCCCCTGGCCAGGGGAGGGGATGAGCAGTTCTTC. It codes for CASSPLARGGDEQFF.

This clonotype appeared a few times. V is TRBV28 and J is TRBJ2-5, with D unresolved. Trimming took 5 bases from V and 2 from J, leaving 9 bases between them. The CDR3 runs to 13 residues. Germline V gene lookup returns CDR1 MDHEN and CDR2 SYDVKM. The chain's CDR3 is CASSPAGQETQYF. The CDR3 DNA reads TGTGCCAGCAGTCCGGCTGGGCAAGAGACCCAGTACTTC.

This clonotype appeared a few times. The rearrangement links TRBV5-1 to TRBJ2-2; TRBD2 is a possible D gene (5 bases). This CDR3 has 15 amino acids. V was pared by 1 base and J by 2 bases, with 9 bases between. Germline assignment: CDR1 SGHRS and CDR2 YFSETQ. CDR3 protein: CASSLSGKNTGELFF. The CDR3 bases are TGCGCCAGCAGCTTGTCGGGGAAAAACACCGGGGAGCTGTTTTTT. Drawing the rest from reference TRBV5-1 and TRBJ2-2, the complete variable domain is KAGVTQTPRYLIKTRGQQVTLSCSPISGHRSVSWYQQTPGQGLQFLFEYFSETQRNKGNFPGRFSGRQFSNSRSEMNVSTLELGDSALYLCASSLSGKNTGELFFGEGSRLTVL.

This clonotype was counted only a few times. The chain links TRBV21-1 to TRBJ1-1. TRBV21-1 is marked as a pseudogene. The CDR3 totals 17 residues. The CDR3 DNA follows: TGTGCCAGCATCTACATTGGCGGGCTAGGGGACGGCACTGAAGCTTTCTTT. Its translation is CASIYIGGLGDGTEAFF.